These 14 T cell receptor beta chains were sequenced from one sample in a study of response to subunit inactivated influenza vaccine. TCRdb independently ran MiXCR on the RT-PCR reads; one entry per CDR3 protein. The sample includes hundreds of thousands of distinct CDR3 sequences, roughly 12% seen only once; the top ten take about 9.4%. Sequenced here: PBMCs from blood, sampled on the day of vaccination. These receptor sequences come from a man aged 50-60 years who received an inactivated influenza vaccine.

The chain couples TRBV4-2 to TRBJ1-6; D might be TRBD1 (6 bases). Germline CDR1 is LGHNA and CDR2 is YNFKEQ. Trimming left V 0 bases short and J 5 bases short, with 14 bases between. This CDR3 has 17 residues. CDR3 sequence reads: CASSQESRGVDNSPLHF. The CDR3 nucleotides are TGTGCCAGCAGCCAAGAGTCCAGGGGCGTAGATAATTCACCCCTCCACTTT.

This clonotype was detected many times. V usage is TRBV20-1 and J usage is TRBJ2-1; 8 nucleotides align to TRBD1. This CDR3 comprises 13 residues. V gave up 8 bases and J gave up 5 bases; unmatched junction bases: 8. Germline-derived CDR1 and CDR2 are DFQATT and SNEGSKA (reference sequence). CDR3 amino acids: CSILGQGNNEQFF. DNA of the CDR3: TGCAGTATTCTTGGACAGGGAAACAATGAGCAGTTCTTC.

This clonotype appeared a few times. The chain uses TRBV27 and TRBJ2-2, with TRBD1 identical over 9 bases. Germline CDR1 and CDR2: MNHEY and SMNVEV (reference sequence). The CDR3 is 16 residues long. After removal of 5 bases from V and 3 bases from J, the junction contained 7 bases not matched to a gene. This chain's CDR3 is CASSPRQGEDTGELFF. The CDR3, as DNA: TGTGCCAGCAGTCCCCGACAGGGGGAGGACACCGGGGAGCTGTTTTTT.

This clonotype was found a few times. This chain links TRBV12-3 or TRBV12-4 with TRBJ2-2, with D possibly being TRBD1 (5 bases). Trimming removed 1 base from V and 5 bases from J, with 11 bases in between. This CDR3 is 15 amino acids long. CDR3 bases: TGTGCCAGCAGTTTAGGGGGCAGAGCAACCGGGGAGCTGTTTTTT. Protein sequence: CASSLGGRATGELFF.

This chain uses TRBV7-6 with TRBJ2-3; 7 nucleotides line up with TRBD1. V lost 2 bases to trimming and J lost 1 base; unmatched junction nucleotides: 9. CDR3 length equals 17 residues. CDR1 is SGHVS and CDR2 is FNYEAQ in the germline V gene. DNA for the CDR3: TGTGCCAGCAGCTTAACTCTGAGGGGGCCGGGCACAGATACGCAGTATTTT. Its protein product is CASSLTLRGPGTDTQYF.

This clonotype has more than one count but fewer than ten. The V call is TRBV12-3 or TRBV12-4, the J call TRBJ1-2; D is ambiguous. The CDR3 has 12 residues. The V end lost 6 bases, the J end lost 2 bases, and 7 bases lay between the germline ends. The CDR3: CASRFSNYGYTF. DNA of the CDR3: TGTGCCAGCAGATTTTCAAACTATGGCTACACCTTC.

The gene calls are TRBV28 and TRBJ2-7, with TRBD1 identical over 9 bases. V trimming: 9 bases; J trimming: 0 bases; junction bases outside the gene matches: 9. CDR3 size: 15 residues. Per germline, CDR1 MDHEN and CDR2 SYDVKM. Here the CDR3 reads CASQGQGEDSYEQYF. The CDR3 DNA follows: TGTGCCAGTCAGGGACAGGGTGAAGACTCCTACGAGCAGTACTTC.

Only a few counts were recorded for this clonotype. CDR3 sequence: CASSLGLAGGPTDTQYF. DNA for the CDR3: TGTGCCAGCAGTTTAGGGCTAGCGGGGGGCCCCACAGATACGCAGTATTTT. The rearrangement uses TRBV12-3 or TRBV12-4 and TRBJ2-3; 11 bases are shared with TRBD2. The J segment lost 2 bases and the V segment lost 1 base, leaving 5 bases of the junction unmatched. This CDR3 has 17 amino acids.

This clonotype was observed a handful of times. The CDR3 spells CSALGGREKLFF. DNA for the CDR3: TGCAGTGCCCTCGGGGGAAGGGAAAAACTGTTTTTT. V is TRBV20-1 and J is TRBJ1-4; D perhaps matches TRBD1 (5 bases). Germline V gene data show CDR1 as DFQATT and CDR2 as SNEGSKA (reference sequence). The CDR3 contains 12 residues. V lost 6 bases to trimming and J lost 8 bases, with 13 bases between them.

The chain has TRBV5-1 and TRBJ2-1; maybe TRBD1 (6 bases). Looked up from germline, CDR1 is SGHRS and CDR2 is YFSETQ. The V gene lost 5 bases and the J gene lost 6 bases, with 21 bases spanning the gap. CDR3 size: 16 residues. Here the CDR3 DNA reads TGCGCCAGCAGATCCAGAACAGGGATTCAACGCAATGAGCAGTTCTTC. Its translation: CASRSRTGIQRNEQFF.

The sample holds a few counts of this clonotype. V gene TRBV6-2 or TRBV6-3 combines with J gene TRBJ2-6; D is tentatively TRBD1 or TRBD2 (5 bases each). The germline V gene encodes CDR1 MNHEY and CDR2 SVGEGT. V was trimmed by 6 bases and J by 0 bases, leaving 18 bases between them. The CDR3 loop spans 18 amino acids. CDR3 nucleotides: TGTGCCAGCAGACGACGCTGGGACGGTTACTCTGGGGCCAACGTCCTGACTTTC. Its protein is CASRRRWDGYSGANVLTF.

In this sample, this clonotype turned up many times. The CDR3 nucleotides are TGTGCCAGCAGTCCCCAAGGCAATCAGCCCCAGCATTTT. This encodes CASSPQGNQPQHF. V is TRBV18 and J is TRBJ1-5; D gene unclear. CDR1 is KGHSH and CDR2 is LQKENI in the germline V gene. The V end was cut by 8 bases, the J end by 2 bases, with 10 bases between. CDR3 size: 13 residues.

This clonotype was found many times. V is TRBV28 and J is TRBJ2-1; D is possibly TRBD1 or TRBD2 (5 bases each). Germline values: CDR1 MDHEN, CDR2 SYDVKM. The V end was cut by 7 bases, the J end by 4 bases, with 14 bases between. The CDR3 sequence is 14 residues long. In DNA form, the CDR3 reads TGTGCCAGCACGACCCGGGACCAATACAATGAGCAGTTCTTC. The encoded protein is CASTTRDQYNEQFF.

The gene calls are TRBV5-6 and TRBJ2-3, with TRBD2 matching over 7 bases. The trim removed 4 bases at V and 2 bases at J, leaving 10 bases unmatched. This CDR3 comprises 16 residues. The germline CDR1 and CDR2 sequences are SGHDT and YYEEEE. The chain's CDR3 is CASSATASGNTDTQYF. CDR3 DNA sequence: TGTGCCAGCAGCGCGACGGCTAGCGGAAACACAGATACGCAGTATTTT.